These 2 T cell receptor beta chains share one sample of origin, sequenced in a study of blood T cell repertoires in COVID-19. The data were produced by immunoSEQ multiplex PCR, yet TCRdb's version contains in-frame clones alone and is incomplete. The sample carries 64,000 or so clones, 70% to 85% recorded once. The material sequenced was peripheral blood. Source of these receptors: a human donor in a cohort sampled during active COVID-19.

The V call is TRBV6-6, the J call TRBJ1-1; D is ambiguous. Germline lookup yields CDR1 MNHNY and CDR2 SVGAGI (reference sequence). The CDR3 contains 13 residues. V gave up 2 bases and J gave up 3 bases, with 7 bases separating them. CDR3 protein: CASSYGQYTEAFF. The CDR3 nucleotides read TGTGCCAGCAGTTACGGGCAGTACACTGAAGCTTTCTTT.

This chain joins TRBV11-2 and TRBJ2-2; D uncertain. This CDR3 has 19 residues. The germline CDR1 and CDR2 sequences are SGHAT and FQNNGV. Trimming removed 5 bases at V and 6 bases at J, with 28 bases between. Here the CDR3 DNA reads TGTGCCAGCAGCGAAAAAATCCTGTCGCGTCGGTCTCTCGCCGGGGAGCTGTTTTTT. As protein: CASSEKILSRRSLAGELFF.